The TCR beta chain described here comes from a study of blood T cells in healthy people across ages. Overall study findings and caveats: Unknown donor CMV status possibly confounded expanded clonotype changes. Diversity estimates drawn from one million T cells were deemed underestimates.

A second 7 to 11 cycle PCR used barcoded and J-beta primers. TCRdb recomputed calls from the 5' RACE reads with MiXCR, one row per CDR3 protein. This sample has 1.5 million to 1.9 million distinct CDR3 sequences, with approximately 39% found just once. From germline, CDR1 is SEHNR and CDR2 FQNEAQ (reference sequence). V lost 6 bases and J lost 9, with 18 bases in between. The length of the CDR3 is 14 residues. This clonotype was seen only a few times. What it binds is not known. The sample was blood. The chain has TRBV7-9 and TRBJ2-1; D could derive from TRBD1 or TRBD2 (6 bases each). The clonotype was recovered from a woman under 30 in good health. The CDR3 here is CASSLHLGGTEQFF. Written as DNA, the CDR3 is TGTGCCAGCAGTCTACACCTAGGGGGGACTGAGCAGTTCTTC.